A selection of T cell receptor beta chains follows, all from one sample in a study of a mutant IDH1 vaccine in newly diagnosed glioma. Method: immunoSEQ multiplex PCR; TCRdb's copy keeps in-frame clones and lacks some. The table includes around 59,000 clones, about 91% detected once. Sequenced material: PBMCs, taken from a glioma patient treated with radiotherapy, temozolomide or both. These receptors were taken from a man aged 45-65 years with glioma. The CDR3 runs from the conserved cysteine through the conserved F or W. The D gene is left open where the match is weak. Part of the rows lack a size; the others show once, few, many or a class for expanded clones.

d_gene: TRBD1; j_gene: TRBJ1-1; abundance: -; v_gene: TRBV7-2; CDR3nt: TGTGCCAGCAGCTCCACGACAGGGGGGAACACTGAAGCTTTCTTT; CDR3aa: CASSSTTGGNTEAFF
d_gene: -; j_gene: TRBJ2-1; abundance: few; v_gene: TRBV19; CDR3nt: TGTGCCAGTAGTATAGTTGCGGGTGGCGGGACCGGAGATGAGCAGTTCTTC; CDR3aa: CASSIVAGGGTGDEQFF
d_gene: -; j_gene: TRBJ1-1; abundance: once; v_gene: TRBV4-2; CDR3nt: TGTGCCAGCAGCCAGTTCCGGGGGCGAGGGACTGAAGCTTTCTTT; CDR3aa: CASSQFRGRGTEAFF
d_gene: -; j_gene: TRBJ2-1; abundance: -; v_gene: TRBV2; CDR3nt: TGTGCCAGCACAGGGGTCAGGGGAGGCAATGAGCAGTTCTTC; CDR3aa: CASTGVRGGNEQFF
d_gene: -; j_gene: TRBJ2-5; abundance: -; v_gene: TRBV7-2; CDR3nt: TGTGCCAGCAGCTCCGTATACCTCGGGACGGACCAAGAGACCCAGTACTTC; CDR3aa: CASSSVYLGTDQETQYF
d_gene: -; j_gene: TRBJ2-1; abundance: once; v_gene: TRBV19; CDR3nt: TGTGCCACTAAATCTACCAGTAGCAGCTCCTACAATGAGCAGTTCTTC; CDR3aa: CATKSTSSSSYNEQFF
d_gene: -; j_gene: TRBJ1-2; abundance: -; v_gene: TRBV7-9; CDR3nt: TGTGCCAGCAGCCAAGGGGGAGATGGCTACACCTTC; CDR3aa: CASSQGGDGYTF
d_gene: -; j_gene: TRBJ1-2; abundance: -; v_gene: TRBV2; CDR3nt: TGTGCCAGCAGTGCAGAGGGACGGCGCTTGAACTATGGCTACACCTTC; CDR3aa: CASSAEGRRLNYGYTF
d_gene: -; j_gene: TRBJ1-5; abundance: -; v_gene: TRBV19; CDR3nt: TGTGCCAGTAGTAGAGCAGGGGACGGTCAGCCCCAGCATTTT; CDR3aa: CASSRAGDGQPQHF
d_gene: -; j_gene: TRBJ2-2; abundance: -; v_gene: TRBV9; CDR3nt: TGTGCCAGCAGCCACCCCGCCCGAGGCACCGGGGAGCTGTTTTTT; CDR3aa: CASSHPARGTGELFF
d_gene: -; j_gene: TRBJ2-5; abundance: -; v_gene: TRBV5-6; CDR3nt: TGTGCCAGCAGCTTGGCCGGGCAGGGTAACTCGTGGACCCAGTACTTC; CDR3aa: CASSLAGQGNSWTQYF
d_gene: -; j_gene: TRBJ2-3; abundance: -; v_gene: TRBV4-1; CDR3nt: TGCGCCAGCAGCCTCTCGGGGGCAGATACGCAGTATTTT; CDR3aa: CASSLSGADTQYF
d_gene: -; j_gene: TRBJ2-1; abundance: -; v_gene: TRBV6-5; CDR3nt: TGTGCCAGCAGTCCTCAGGGAAGGGGGTACAATGAGCAGTTCTTC; CDR3aa: CASSPQGRGYNEQFF
d_gene: TRBD1; j_gene: TRBJ1-2; abundance: -; v_gene: TRBV19; CDR3nt: TGTGCCAGTAGTATATTCACAGGGGGCGGCCGTGCTGCCGGCTACACCTTC; CDR3aa: CASSIFTGGGRAAGYTF
d_gene: TRBD1; j_gene: TRBJ1-1; abundance: few; v_gene: TRBV10-3; CDR3nt: TGTGCCATCAGGGGACAGTCCATGAACACTGAAGCTTTCTTT; CDR3aa: CAIRGQSMNTEAFF
d_gene: TRBD1; j_gene: TRBJ2-7; abundance: -; v_gene: TRBV6-6; CDR3nt: TGTGCCAGCAGACCGGGACAGGGCGAGCGACGGTACTTC; CDR3aa: CASRPGQGERRYF
d_gene: -; j_gene: TRBJ2-2; abundance: -; v_gene: TRBV30; CDR3nt: TGTGCCGCTACCAGCGGGTCGGGGGTCACCGGGGAGCTGTTTTTT; CDR3aa: CAATSGSGVTGELFF
d_gene: -; j_gene: TRBJ1-2; abundance: few; v_gene: TRBV9; CDR3nt: TGTGCCAGCAGCGTAGGGACGGAGAACTATGGCTACACCTTC; CDR3aa: CASSVGTENYGYTF
d_gene: -; j_gene: TRBJ1-3; abundance: -; v_gene: TRBV28; CDR3nt: TGTGCCAGCAGTTTCTGGCCGAGCTCTGGAAACACCATATATTTT; CDR3aa: CASSFWPSSGNTIYF
d_gene: -; j_gene: TRBJ1-3; abundance: -; v_gene: TRBV29-1; CDR3nt: TGCAGCGTTACGGGCTCGACCTTTGGAAACACCATATATTTT; CDR3aa: CSVTGSTFGNTIYF
d_gene: TRBD1; j_gene: TRBJ1-2; abundance: -; v_gene: TRBV5-1; CDR3nt: TGCGCCAGCAGCCCGATCCGTGTGTGGGACAGATATGGCTACACCTTC; CDR3aa: CASSPIRVWDRYGYTF
d_gene: -; j_gene: TRBJ1-5; abundance: -; v_gene: TRBV13; CDR3nt: TGTGCCAGCAGCAACAGTCGGACACGACCGAATCAGCCCCAGCATTTT; CDR3aa: CASSNSRTRPNQPQHF
d_gene: -; j_gene: TRBJ1-4; abundance: -; v_gene: TRBV6-5; CDR3nt: TGTGCCAGCAGTTACTCGAGAGGGGTTGGGGAAAAACTGTTTTTT; CDR3aa: CASSYSRGVGEKLFF
d_gene: TRBD1; j_gene: TRBJ1-4; abundance: -; v_gene: TRBV4-2; CDR3nt: TGTGCCAGCAGCCTAGACAGGGTGAACGGTGAAAAACTGTTTTTT; CDR3aa: CASSLDRVNGEKLFF
d_gene: -; j_gene: TRBJ1-3; abundance: -; v_gene: TRBV19; CDR3nt: TGTGCCAGTAGACCCCTCGGGGGCTTACAAGGAAACACCATATATTTT; CDR3aa: CASRPLGGLQGNTIYF
d_gene: TRBD2; j_gene: TRBJ2-1; abundance: -; v_gene: TRBV4-3; CDR3nt: TGCGCCAGCAGCCGAATAGCGGGGGATAATGAGCAGTTCTTC; CDR3aa: CASSRIAGDNEQFF
d_gene: -; j_gene: TRBJ1-1; abundance: few; v_gene: TRBV7-2; CDR3nt: TGTGCCAGCAGCTTACGGCAGTCGGGACTGGCTTTCTTT; CDR3aa: CASSLRQSGLAFF
d_gene: -; j_gene: TRBJ1-1; abundance: -; v_gene: TRBV28; CDR3nt: TGTGCCAGCAGTCCCGGGCCACGGTCCTATCTAGCTTTCTTT; CDR3aa: CASSPGPRSYLAFF
d_gene: TRBD1; j_gene: TRBJ2-4; abundance: -; v_gene: TRBV30; CDR3nt: TGTGCCTGGAGACCCTCAGGGGGCGAGGCCAAAAACATTCAGTACTTC; CDR3aa: CAWRPSGGEAKNIQYF
d_gene: -; j_gene: TRBJ2-2; abundance: -; v_gene: TRBV7-8; CDR3nt: TGTGCCAGCAGCTTAGTCGGGACTTACACCGGGGAGCTGTTTTTT; CDR3aa: CASSLVGTYTGELFF
d_gene: TRBD2; j_gene: TRBJ2-5; abundance: -; v_gene: TRBV30; CDR3nt: TGTGCCTGGAGGGTCATTAGCGGGGGTGGGGGGACCCAGTACTTC; CDR3aa: CAWRVISGGGGTQYF
d_gene: TRBD1; j_gene: TRBJ1-2; abundance: -; v_gene: TRBV28; CDR3nt: TGTGCCAGCAGTCGGACAGGGTATAACTATGGCTACACCTTC; CDR3aa: CASSRTGYNYGYTF
d_gene: -; j_gene: TRBJ1-1; abundance: -; v_gene: TRBV19; CDR3nt: TGTGCCAGTAGTATGTCGGCAGTGAGGAGAACTGAAGCTTTCTTT; CDR3aa: CASSMSAVRRTEAFF
d_gene: -; j_gene: TRBJ1-3; abundance: -; v_gene: TRBV5-1; CDR3nt: TGCGCCAGCAGCTTGGGGGGCTTATCTGGAAACACCATATATTTT; CDR3aa: CASSLGGLSGNTIYF
d_gene: -; j_gene: TRBJ2-3; abundance: few; v_gene: TRBV30; CDR3nt: TGTGCCTGGAGCGTAACCGGAGGCACAGATACGCAGTATTTT; CDR3aa: CAWSVTGGTDTQYF
d_gene: TRBD1; j_gene: TRBJ2-2; abundance: -; v_gene: TRBV7-3; CDR3nt: TGTGCCAGCAGCTCGACAGGGCGGGTCGGGGAGCTGTTTTTT; CDR3aa: CASSSTGRVGELFF